The following is a T cell receptor beta chain sequence with its context. Its antigen is currently unknown. The source of the sample is a study of early T cells in non-severe SARS-CoV-2 infection. Study overall: Chains stayed unpaired after sequencing of bulk RNA from unsorted whole blood.

Unique molecular identifiers were affixed to single, distinct cDNA molecules. TCRdb analysed the 5' RACE reads with MiXCR anew, one entry per CDR3 protein. This sample carries roughly 40,000 distinct CDR3 sequences, less than 6.5% of them seen once, and the ten largest clones take more than 7.5%. Whole-study findings and limits: The matching step, a VDJdb search, favored anti-spike CD8 responses and missed private and CD4 specificities.

This CDR3 spans 13 amino acids. V was pared by 0 bases and J by 4 bases, with 0 bases of the junction left unmatched. CDR1 and CDR2 (germline): SGHRS, YFSETQ. This TCR was sampled from an adult who was a healthcare worker with PCR-confirmed SARS-CoV-2 infection or an uninfected control (not recorded which). Sequencing used whole blood, obtained at baseline. This chain joins TRBV5-1 and TRBJ2-5; 7 positions match TRBD1. CDR3 protein: CASSLEGAETQYF. In DNA, the CDR3 is TGCGCCAGCAGCTTGGAGGGGGCAGAGACCCAGTACTTC.